One and the same sample provided the 31 T cell receptor beta chains below, sequenced in a study of cytotoxic CD8 clonotypes in ibrutinib-treated CLL. The protocol was immunoSEQ multiplex PCR, while the TCRdb copy is restricted to in-frame clones and leaves out a portion. The repertoire consists of almost 250,000 clones, with 70% occurring once and the leading ten covering approximately 15%. The source was PBMCs, collected after 24 months of ibrutinib treatment. The receptor set was obtained from a human donor with chronic lymphocytic leukemia.

This clone was seen only once. DNA for the CDR3: TGTGCCAGCAGTTATCGGGGGGGGGATCAGCCCCAGCATTTT. Translated, it gives CASSYRGGDQPQHF. The V gene is TRBV6-6, the J gene TRBJ1-5; TRBD1 might be the D (5 bases). Germline V lookup: CDR1 MNHNY, CDR2 SVGAGI (reference sequence). The CDR3 spans 14 residues. The ends were cut back, 3 bases at V and 5 bases at J, with 11 bases in the middle.

The chain is built from TRBV28 and TRBJ2-7; D gene uncertain. Germline CDR1 is MDHEN and CDR2 is SYDVKM. The CDR3 has 15 residues. Trimming cost V 0 bases and J 1 base, with 10 bases left between them. In DNA, the CDR3 is TGTGCCAGCAGTTTATGGGGCTCCCGTTCCTACGAGCAGTACTTC. Translating gives CASSLWGSRSYEQYF. Drawing the rest from reference TRBV28 and TRBJ2-7, the complete variable domain is DVKVTQSSRYLVKRTGEKVFLECVQDMDHENMFWYRQDPGLGLRLIYFSYDVKMKEKGDIPEGYSVSREKKERFSLILESASTNQTSMYLCASSLWGSRSYEQYFGPGTRLTVT.

This clone was counted once. The CDR3 here is CATSPQGRANEKLFF. As DNA, the CDR3 is TGTGCCACCAGCCCGCAGGGAAGGGCTAATGAAAAACTGTTTTTT. V usage is TRBV15 and J usage is TRBJ1-4, with D possibly matching TRBD1 (5 bases). Germline CDR1 is LNHNV and CDR2 is YYDKDF (reference sequence). Trimming left V 5 bases short and J 3 bases short, with 13 bases between. The CDR3 runs 15 residues.

CDR3 DNA: TGTGCACCCGGGACAGGGTCACCCGGGGAGCTGTTTTTT. Protein product: CAPGTGSPGELFF. The J gene is TRBJ2-2, the V gene TRBV5-8; the match to TRBD1 covers 9 bases. Looked up from germline, CDR1 is SGHTS and CDR2 is YDEGEE. The CDR3 runs to 13 residues.

The V and J genes are TRBV6-1 and TRBJ2-5, with 9 bases that match TRBD2. CDR3 length: 15 amino acids. Germline CDR1 is MNHNS and CDR2 is SASEGT. With V trimmed by 2 bases and J by 9 bases, 10 bases remained unmatched. CDR3: CASSESGLASEAQYF. In nucleotides, the CDR3 is TGTGCCAGCAGTGAATCCGGACTAGCGTCTGAGGCCCAGTACTTC.

The rearrangement uses TRBV5-1 and TRBJ2-3; D is unresolved. This CDR3 is 12 amino acids long. Per the germline V gene, CDR1 is SGHRS and CDR2 is YFSETQ. Trimming shortened V by 0 bases and J by 6 bases, and 5 bases separated the two germline ends. Here the CDR3 reads CASSLEQDTQYF. The CDR3 DNA reads as TGCGCCAGCAGCTTGGAGCAGGATACGCAGTATTTT.

V usage is TRBV5-1 and J usage is TRBJ2-2; 7 bases match TRBD1. Germline loops: CDR1 SGHRS, CDR2 YFSETQ. V gave up 4 bases and J gave up 2 bases; unmatched junction bases: 8. This CDR3 has 16 amino acids. Written as DNA, the CDR3 is TGCGCCAGCAGCCCAAACAGGGGCGGTAACACCGGGGAGCTGTTTTTT. It is translated as CASSPNRGGNTGELFF.

This clone was counted only a few times. The chain carries TRBV6-5 and TRBJ2-7; 9 bases are shared with TRBD1. Germline V gene lookup returns CDR1 MNHEY and CDR2 SVGAGI. The V gene end was trimmed by 6 bases and the J gene end by 3 bases; junction bases not matched to a gene: 9. CDR3 size: 15 residues. This chain's CDR3 is CASRELQGAGYEQYF. The DNA of the CDR3 is TGTGCCAGCAGGGAACTACAGGGGGCCGGCTACGAGCAGTACTTC.

The chain has TRBV4-3 and TRBJ2-1; tentatively, D is TRBD1 (5 bases). CDR1 and CDR2 (germline): LGHNA, YSLEER. The V gene lost 4 bases and the J gene lost 3 bases, with 19 bases spanning the gap. The CDR3 extends over 17 amino acids. Here the CDR3 reads CASSPHVGPLSYNEQFF. CDR3 in DNA: TGCGCCAGCAGCCCTCACGTGGGGCCGTTAAGCTACAATGAGCAGTTCTTC.

This clone was observed a few times. The rearrangement joins TRBV7-9 to TRBJ2-7, with D uncertain. Germline-derived CDR1 and CDR2 are SEHNR and FQNEAQ (reference sequence). The CDR3 is 12 residues long. Trimming left V 1 base short and J 12 bases short, with 13 bases between. CDR3 protein: CASSLEARFVYF. CDR3 sequence (DNA): TGTGCCAGCAGCTTAGAAGCCAGGTTTGTGTACTTC.

The DNA for the CDR3 is TGTGCCAGCAGTCCACTTGCGGAGCTGTTTTTT. Its protein product is CASSPLAELFF. The V gene is TRBV6-6, the J gene TRBJ2-2; D not certain. There are 11 residues in the CDR3. The V and J ends lost 5 bases and 10 bases respectively, with 8 bases between them. Germline V gives CDR1 MNHNY, CDR2 SVGAGI (reference sequence).

This chain connects TRBV6-5 to TRBJ2-2; 8 positions match TRBD1. J was trimmed by 4 bases and V by 2 bases; bases with no gene match: 6. The CDR3 runs 16 residues. The germline gives CDR1 MNHEY, CDR2 SVGAGI. The CDR3 nucleotides read TGTGCCAGCAGTTACGCAGGGGGCCTACTCACCGGGGAGCTGTTTTTT. Translation gives CASSYAGGLLTGELFF.

The chain has TRBV10-1 and TRBJ2-1; D gene uncertain. The CDR3 totals 15 residues. V lost 4 bases, J lost 0 bases, and 10 bases lay in between. Looked up from germline, CDR1 is WNHNN and CDR2 is SYGVQD (reference sequence). CDR3 amino acids: CASSVGESSYNEQFF. For the CDR3, the DNA is TGCGCCAGCAGTGTTGGCGAAAGCTCCTACAATGAGCAGTTCTTC.

The chain has TRBV7-2 and TRBJ2-7; D may match TRBD1 or TRBD2 (5 bases each). The V gene lost 4 bases and the J gene lost 7 bases, with 20 bases spanning the gap. The CDR3 consists of 15 residues. Germline assignment: CDR1 SGHTA and CDR2 FQGNSA. CDR3 sequence reads: CASSSGTSALIEQYF. The DNA for the CDR3 is TGTGCCAGCAGCTCCGGGACCAGCGCCCTGATAGAGCAGTACTTC.

The rearrangement links TRBV29-1 to TRBJ2-7, with 8 bases identical to TRBD2. The V gene's germline CDR1 is SQVTM and CDR2 ANQGSEA. With 4 bases clipped from V and 2 bases from J, the junction kept 7 bases outside the gene matches. CDR3 length: 14 amino acids. CDR3 residues: CSVAKLGGAYEQYF. The DNA of the CDR3 is TGCAGCGTTGCAAAGCTCGGGGGGGCCTACGAGCAGTACTTC.

The rearrangement joins TRBV9 to TRBJ2-2, with D perhaps matching TRBD1 (5 bases). In germline, CDR1 is SGDLS, CDR2 YYNGEE. Trimming stripped 3 bases from V and 6 bases from J, with 18 bases between. The CDR3 contains 16 residues. The DNA for the CDR3 is TGTGCCAGCAGCGCCTATCCAAGTCAGGGTTCCGGGGAGCTGTTTTTT. This translates into CASSAYPSQGSGELFF.

The chain links TRBV27 to TRBJ2-3; either TRBD1 or TRBD2 may fit D (7 bases each). The V gene's germline CDR1 is MNHEY and CDR2 SMNVEV (reference sequence). CDR3 length: 16 amino acids. V shed 7 bases and J shed 1 base, with 18 bases lying between them. CDR3 sequence (DNA): TGTGCCAGCATACCCCAGGGGGGAGGGCGCACAGATACGCAGTATTTT. It is translated as CASIPQGGGRTDTQYF.

Here the CDR3 reads CSVDRGTGGQETQYF. The CDR3 DNA reads as TGCAGCGTTGACCGAGGGACAGGGGGCCAAGAGACCCAGTACTTC. The V gene is TRBV29-1, the J gene TRBJ2-5; TRBD1 agrees at 11 bases. The CDR3 length is 15 residues. Trimming cost V 3 bases and J 1 base; bases outside gene matches: 4. Germline V gene data show CDR1 as SQVTM and CDR2 as ANQGSEA.

The chain couples TRBV15 to TRBJ2-6; D is ambiguous. V was clipped by 5 bases and J by 0 bases, with 8 bases between them. Germline-derived CDR1 and CDR2 are LNHNV and YYDKDF (reference sequence). The CDR3 covers 15 residues. The CDR3 here is CATSSSTSGANVLTF. DNA of the CDR3: TGTGCCACCAGCTCCTCAACCTCTGGGGCCAACGTCCTGACTTTC.

This rearrangement joins TRBV5-6 to TRBJ2-7; D unresolved. CDR1 is SGHDT, CDR2 YYEEEE, per germline. This CDR3 contains 14 residues. The V end was cut by 2 bases, the J end by 2 bases, with 11 bases between. Written as DNA, the CDR3 is TGTGCCAGCAGCTTCGGAGTAACAGCCTACGAGCAGTACTTC. This gives the protein CASSFGVTAYEQYF. Looking up the rest from reference TRBV5-6 and TRBJ2-7 gives the full variable domain: DAGVTQSPTHLIKTRGQQVTLRCSPKSGHDTVSWYQQALGQGPQFIFQYYEEEERQRGNFPDRFSGHQFPNYSSELNVNALLLGDSALYLCASSFGVTAYEQYFGPGTRLTVT.

The chain is built from TRBV21-1 and TRBJ2-3; TRBD2, as called in the table, went unchecked against the DNA. TRBV21-1 has pseudogene status. The CDR3 has 18 amino acids. In DNA, the CDR3 is TGTGCCAGCACCGAGGACAGGCTAGCGGGAGGGGGCACAGATACGCAGTATTTT. It translates to CASTEDRLAGGGTDTQYF.

This clone was seen more than once but under ten times. The V call is TRBV5-4, the J call TRBJ2-7, with 10 bases aligning to TRBD2. The trim removed 0 bases at V and 2 bases at J, leaving 5 bases unmatched. The CDR3 length is 16 residues. Germline V lookup: CDR1 SGHNT, CDR2 YYREEE (reference sequence). The CDR3 spells CASSLGVAGGTYEQYF. The CDR3 DNA reads as TGTGCCAGCAGCTTGGGGGTAGCGGGAGGTACCTACGAGCAGTACTTC.

The chain carries TRBV11-2 and TRBJ2-1; TRBD2 matches at 11 bases. With V trimmed by 2 bases and J by 5 bases, 2 bases remained unmatched. This CDR3 contains 15 residues. Germline CDR1 SGHAT, CDR2 FQNNGV. The CDR3 sequence: CASSLLAGGDNEQFF. Written as DNA, the CDR3 is TGTGCCAGCAGCTTATTAGCGGGAGGGGACAATGAGCAGTTCTTC.

This sequence joins TRBV7-2 and TRBJ1-2, with 7 bases lining up with TRBD1. The CDR3 extends over 14 amino acids. V shed 0 bases and J 8 bases; nucleotides not matched to a gene: 6. Germline values: CDR1 SGHTA, CDR2 FQGNSA. The CDR3 spells CASSLAIPQGGYTF. The DNA for the CDR3 is TGTGCCAGCAGCTTAGCTATCCCACAGGGGGGCTACACCTTC.

The rearrangement links TRBV30 to TRBJ1-2; 7 bases map to TRBD1. V dropped 7 bases and J dropped 1; count of bases not matched to a gene: 9. This CDR3 comprises 14 residues. CDR1 and CDR2 (germline): GTSNPN, SVGIG (reference sequence). This CDR3 is CASLGTEDNYGYTF. CDR3 DNA: TGTGCCTCCCTAGGGACAGAAGATAACTATGGCTACACCTTC.

This clone is a singleton in its sample. V and J are TRBV11-2 and TRBJ1-1; 9 bases match TRBD1. The germline V gene encodes CDR1 SGHAT and CDR2 FQNNGV. The CDR3 sequence is 15 residues long. J lost 1 base, V lost 3 bases, and 3 bases had no gene match. The chain's CDR3 is CASSFGTGTNTEAFF. CDR3 DNA: TGTGCCAGCAGCTTCGGGACAGGGACGAACACTGAAGCTTTCTTT.

This rearrangement joins TRBV28 to TRBJ1-2; TRBD1 is a possible D gene (5 bases). From germline, CDR1 is MDHEN and CDR2 SYDVKM. V was trimmed by 5 bases and J by 8 bases, leaving 18 bases between them. This CDR3 spans 14 amino acids. The DNA of the CDR3 is TGTGCCAGCAGTGAGGGGTCCGTCCCGGAGGGCTACACCTTC. It translates to CASSEGSVPEGYTF.

The chain combines TRBV30 with TRBJ2-5, with D uncertain. Germline V lookup: CDR1 GTSNPN, CDR2 SVGIG (reference sequence). The CDR3 totals 13 residues. V was cut by 3 bases and J by 2 bases, with 10 bases left in between. CDR3 region: CAWRRLVQETQYF. CDR3 coding DNA: TGTGCCTGGAGGCGGCTGGTTCAAGAGACCCAGTACTTC.

The gene calls are TRBV7-9 and TRBJ2-3; D is possibly TRBD2 (6 bases). Per the germline V gene, CDR1 is SEHNR and CDR2 is FQNEAQ (reference sequence). The CDR3 has 14 amino acids. Trimming stripped 5 bases from V and 4 bases from J, with 13 bases between. CDR3 residues: CASSPIAVPDTQYF. As DNA, the CDR3 is TGTGCCAGCAGCCCGATAGCGGTACCAGATACGCAGTATTTT.

The rearrangement links TRBV6-6 to TRBJ2-7; maybe TRBD2 (6 bases). CDR1 and CDR2 from the germline V gene are MNHNY and SVGAGI (reference sequence). The CDR3 runs to 12 residues. Trimming pared 8 bases from V and 4 bases from J, leaving 12 bases between. The CDR3 bases are TGTGCCAGCGGGACTTATGGATACGAGCAGTACTTC. This sequence encodes CASGTYGYEQYF.

V is TRBV7-9 and J is TRBJ1-2, with D uncertain. V was cut by 11 bases and J by 0 bases, with 10 bases left in between. The germline gives CDR1 SEHNR, CDR2 FQNEAQ (reference sequence). CDR3 length equals 12 residues. This CDR3 is CAGSGANYGYTF. DNA of the CDR3: TGTGCCGGGAGTGGGGCTAACTATGGCTACACCTTC.